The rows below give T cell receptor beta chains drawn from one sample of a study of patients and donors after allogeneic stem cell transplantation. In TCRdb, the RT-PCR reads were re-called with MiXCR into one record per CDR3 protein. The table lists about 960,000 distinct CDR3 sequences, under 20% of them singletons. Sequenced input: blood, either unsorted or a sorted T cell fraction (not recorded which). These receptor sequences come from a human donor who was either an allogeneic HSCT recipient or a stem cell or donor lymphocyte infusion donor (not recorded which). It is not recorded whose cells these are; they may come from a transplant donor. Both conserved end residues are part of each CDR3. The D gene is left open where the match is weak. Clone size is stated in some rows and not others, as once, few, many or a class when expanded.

TGTGCCAGCAGCCAAGATAGGACACGGTCTTACACCTTC	CASSQDRTRSYTF	few	-	TRBV14	TRBJ1-2
TGTGCCAGCAGCCCCATCTGGGACCCCTCTGTCCCCCAGTTCTTC	CASSPIWDPSVPQFF	-	-	TRBV5-5	TRBJ2-1
TGTGCCAGCAGTTTCCAGGGGGGCTCCTACGAGCAGTACTTC	CASSFQGGSYEQYF	-	-	TRBV12-3/TRBV12-4	TRBJ2-7
TGTGCCAGCAGCGTAGGCAGGGGCTTCACAGATACGCAGTATTTT	CASSVGRGFTDTQYF	few	-	TRBV9	TRBJ2-3
TGTGCCAGCAGCCAATATACAGCTAACACTGAAGCTTTCTTT	CASSQYTANTEAFF	few	-	TRBV3-1	TRBJ1-1
TGCGCCAGCGGCGAACGCTCGGGGGAGACCCAGTACTTC	CASGERSGETQYF	-	-	TRBV10-2	TRBJ2-5
TGTGCCAGCAGCCCATATTGGACCTCAGAAACGAACACCGGGGAGCTGTTTTTT	CASSPYWTSETNTGELFF	-	-	TRBV5-6	TRBJ2-2
TGTGCCAGTAGACTAGAATATTCGAATGAGCAGTTCTTC	CASRLEYSNEQFF	-	-	TRBV2	TRBJ2-1
TGTGCCAGCAGTTCCCTTATGCGGAGCTCCTACAATGAGCAGTTCTTC	CASSSLMRSSYNEQFF	-	-	TRBV27	TRBJ2-1
TGCGCCAGCAGCTTGCTCGGGGCAACTGAAGCTTTCTTT	CASSLLGATEAFF	many	-	TRBV5-1	TRBJ1-1
TGTGCCTGGGATTTGACAGGGGGCTCTGGAAACACCATATATTTT	CAWDLTGGSGNTIYF	few	TRBD1	TRBV30	TRBJ1-3
TGCAGTGCTATTCGCGGGGGCCCTCAGGAGGAGCAGTTCTTC	CSAIRGGPQEEQFF	many	-	TRBV20-1	TRBJ2-1
TGTGCCACTTATTCGACTAGCGGGAGGGACGGAGATACGCAGTATTTT	CATYSTSGRDGDTQYF	few	TRBD2	TRBV10-3	TRBJ2-3
TGTGCCATCAGTGAGCTGGACAGGGCCGCCTATGGCTACACCTTC	CAISELDRAAYGYTF	-	TRBD1	TRBV10-3	TRBJ1-2
TGCAGTGCCCCCCGAGGGAACGAGCAGTACTTC	CSAPRGNEQYF	few	-	TRBV20-1	TRBJ2-7
TGTGCCAGCAGCGTAGCTCAGGGGACAGAGAACACCGGGGAGCTGTTTTTT	CASSVAQGTENTGELFF	once	TRBD1	TRBV9	TRBJ2-2
TGTGCCAGCAGTTCGTTGTTAGGGTTGGGGGAGACCCAGTACTTC	CASSSLLGLGETQYF	-	-	TRBV12-3/TRBV12-4	TRBJ2-5
TGTGCCAGCAGTGACCCGGAGGGTGTCGGAAACACTGAAGCTTTCTTT	CASSDPEGVGNTEAFF	-	-	TRBV6-2/TRBV6-3	TRBJ1-1
TGTGCCAGCAGCCAAGATACAACCTTCTCCTACGAGCAGTACTTC	CASSQDTTFSYEQYF	few	-	TRBV14	TRBJ2-7
TGTGCCAGCAGCCCCCAAACGCTGAACACTGAAGCTTTCTTT	CASSPQTLNTEAFF	many	-	TRBV9	TRBJ1-1
TGTGCCAGCAGTTTAGTTAGCCTAGGATACAATGAGCAGTTCTTC	CASSLVSLGYNEQFF	-	-	TRBV28	TRBJ2-1
TGTGCCAGCAGCTGGACAGGGGGACAGGTCGAGCAGTACTTC	CASSWTGGQVEQYF	-	TRBD1	TRBV6-1	TRBJ2-7
TGTGCCAGCATGGGGACATCAAGTAATGAGCAGTTCTTC	CASMGTSSNEQFF	-	-	TRBV19	TRBJ2-1
TGTGCCAGCAGCTTATCAGGGTCGAACACCGGGGAGCTGTTTTTT	CASSLSGSNTGELFF	-	-	TRBV7-2	TRBJ2-2
TGCAGTGCTAGAGATGTACAGACCAACACTGAAGCTTTCTTT	CSARDVQTNTEAFF	many	-	TRBV20-1	TRBJ1-1
TGTGCCAGCAGCCAACCGGCAAAAGGCCCCTACGAGCAGTACTTC	CASSQPAKGPYEQYF	few	-	TRBV5-5	TRBJ2-7
TGTGCCAGCAGTTTAACAATGATGAACGAGCAGTACTTC	CASSLTMMNEQYF	few	-	TRBV12-3/TRBV12-4	TRBJ2-7
TGCAGTGCCCAATTGGGCCCGAACACTGAAGCTTTCTTT	CSAQLGPNTEAFF	few	-	TRBV20-1	TRBJ1-1
TGCAGTGCCGCAGGGGCAGGGGGCCGTGGAAACACCATATATTTT	CSAAGAGGRGNTIYF	few	TRBD1	TRBV20-1	TRBJ1-3
TGTGCCAGCAGCTTGCCTAGCAGGCTTGATTACGAGCAGTACTTC	CASSLPSRLDYEQYF	many	-	TRBV7-2	TRBJ2-7
TGCAGTGCTCCAACAGGGGCTGGAGAGACCCAGTACTTC	CSAPTGAGETQYF	-	TRBD1	TRBV20-1	TRBJ2-5
TGTGCCAGCAGTTCGGTGGGACTCTCCTACGAGCAGTACTTC	CASSSVGLSYEQYF	-	-	TRBV12-3/TRBV12-4	TRBJ2-7
TGCGCCAGCGGTAGCTCGGACAGCGGCCGAGGCTACACCTTC	CASGSSDSGRGYTF	few	-	TRBV5-1	TRBJ1-2
TGCAGTGCTGAGAGTGGTAACTATGGCTACACCTTC	CSAESGNYGYTF	-	-	TRBV20-1	TRBJ1-2
TGTGCCAGCAGTTTATCGGACAGCTTTATAGCCTACGAGCAGTACTTC	CASSLSDSFIAYEQYF	few	-	TRBV27	TRBJ2-7
TGCAGTGCTAGAGATTATAGGGCTAGCGGGAATTTTCAAGAGACCCAGTACTTC	CSARDYRASGNFQETQYF	-	TRBD2	TRBV20-1	TRBJ2-5
TGTGCCACCAGTGATCCGGCTAACTATGGCTACACCTTC	CATSDPANYGYTF	-	-	TRBV24-1	TRBJ1-2
TGTGCCACCAGTGACCCGGGACAGGGGGCTGACTATGGCTACACCTTC	CATSDPGQGADYGYTF	-	TRBD1	TRBV24-1	TRBJ1-2
TGTGCCAGCAGCACGGGACGGAGCCCCTTAGGGCGGCCCCAGCATTTT	CASSTGRSPLGRPQHF	many	-	TRBV12-3/TRBV12-4	TRBJ1-5
TGTGCCAGCAGTACCCACCGTGGGGGGCGCATCTACGAGCAGTACTTC	CASSTHRGGRIYEQYF	few	-	TRBV7-6	TRBJ2-7
TGCGCCAGCAGCGTCTCGTCCCCGGGACAGGGGGCCGGCTACACCTTC	CASSVSSPGQGAGYTF	few	TRBD1	TRBV5-1	TRBJ1-2
TGTGCCACCAGTGATTCCCTGGGACTAGCGGGGGGGGACACAGATACGCAGTATTTT	CATSDSLGLAGGDTDTQYF	many	TRBD2	TRBV24-1	TRBJ2-3
TGTGCCAGCAGTTCGGGGGCTAGCGGGAGTGAGACCCAGTACTTC	CASSSGASGSETQYF	-	TRBD2	TRBV6-5	TRBJ2-5
TGTGCCATCAGTGACCAGGGGGGGCCGGGGCAGCCCCAGCATTTT	CAISDQGGPGQPQHF	few	TRBD1	TRBV10-3	TRBJ1-5
TGTGCCAGCGGACATAGGGGGATAGCTGGCGGGGAGCTGTTTTTT	CASGHRGIAGGELFF	-	-	TRBV6-1	TRBJ2-2
TGTGCCAGCAGTTTAGCGTTGAGGTTGACCGGGGAGCTGTTTTTT	CASSLALRLTGELFF	few	-	TRBV12-3/TRBV12-4	TRBJ2-2